These T cell receptor beta chains were read from a single sample in a study of blood T cell repertoires in COVID-19. Sequenced by immunoSEQ multiplex PCR; TCRdb stores in-frame clones only, minus some. The sample includes more than 150,000 clones, 90% seen only once; the top ten take roughly 0.56%. Sequencing was performed on peripheral blood. Receptors were obtained from a man in his fifties with acute or convalescent COVID-19. The CDR3 runs from the conserved cysteine through the conserved F or W.

v_call: TRBV18
cdr3_aa: CASSPQGGTLNTEAFF

v_call: TRBV3-1/TRBV3-2
cdr3_aa: CASSQEGGYEQYF

v_call: TRBV9
cdr3_aa: CASSVDRGFGYGYTF

v_call: TRBV6-5
cdr3_aa: CASSYSKGVPGELFF

v_call: TRBV28
cdr3_aa: CASSSVRSGANVLTF

v_call: TRBV4-3
cdr3_aa: CASSQSGTSDNTGELFF

v_call: TRBV30
cdr3_aa: CAWSPQEDEKLFF

v_call: TRBV28
cdr3_aa: CASSVRLAGLVETQYF

v_call: TRBV7-2
cdr3_aa: CASSLTAGNTIYF

v_call: TRBV11-1
cdr3_aa: CASSFRGDTQYF

v_call: TRBV5-1
cdr3_aa: CASSFQGAVSEAFF

v_call: TRBV6-1
cdr3_aa: CASSDWSFEAFF

v_call: TRBV2
cdr3_aa: CASSSQGDRVSVEAFF

v_call: TRBV30
cdr3_aa: CAWGTLTREQFF

v_call: TRBV6-5
cdr3_aa: CASRTGQGAGPQHF

v_call: TRBV28
cdr3_aa: CASSFRRENSDTQYF

v_call: TRBV1
cdr3_aa: CTSSPTTKGVETQYF

v_call: TRBV7-8
cdr3_aa: CASSLGQVFSGANVLTF

v_call: TRBV5-1
cdr3_aa: CASSYGLAGGRGELFF

v_call: TRBV6-2/TRBV6-3
cdr3_aa: CASSYAGGLEKLFF

v_call: TRBV6-5
cdr3_aa: CASAGQGSTEAFF

v_call: TRBV9
cdr3_aa: CASSVDGNSNQPQHF

v_call: TRBV5-1
cdr3_aa: CASSLVVSSTDTQYF

v_call: TRBV19
cdr3_aa: CASSSQGAGFTEAFF

v_call: TRBV29-1
cdr3_aa: CSALSEKLFF

v_call: TRBV27
cdr3_aa: CASSLSSGPLVGYTF

v_call: TRBV2
cdr3_aa: CASGVQGTGNTIYF

v_call: TRBV6-2/TRBV6-3
cdr3_aa: CASSRAGATLNTGELFF

v_call: TRBV28
cdr3_aa: CASSLWGGTANTEAFF

v_call: TRBV9
cdr3_aa: CASSVGQGGQPQHF

v_call: TRBV6-5
cdr3_aa: CASSGTDYGYTF

v_call: TRBV28
cdr3_aa: CASRPGTGVEKLFF

v_call: TRBV6-5
cdr3_aa: CASSPDRAFGGYTF

v_call: TRBV6-5
cdr3_aa: CASSPGGVGYGYTF

v_call: TRBV11-2
cdr3_aa: CASSYDRGDIQYF

v_call: TRBV27
cdr3_aa: CASRRAGQGFQPQHF

v_call: TRBV19
cdr3_aa: CASSNWGGDEKLFF

v_call: TRBV4-1
cdr3_aa: CASSQITGGLTDTQYF

v_call: TRBV19
cdr3_aa: CASSIDRHLNTEAFF

v_call: TRBV30
cdr3_aa: CAWSGARNEKLFF

v_call: TRBV6-5
cdr3_aa: CASSKTGNTDTQYF

v_call: TRBV9
cdr3_aa: CASSVHSGSADTQYF

v_call: TRBV3-1/TRBV3-2
cdr3_aa: CASSRGQDYGYTF

v_call: TRBV21-1
cdr3_aa: CASTYTGGAKNIQYF

v_call: TRBV3-1/TRBV3-2
cdr3_aa: CASSQWSPTNEKLFF

v_call: TRBV11-2
cdr3_aa: CASSSLAFSPLHF

v_call: TRBV29-1
cdr3_aa: CSVDQGAYNEQFF

v_call: TRBV19
cdr3_aa: CASGDSMNTEAFF

v_call: TRBV28
cdr3_aa: CASSILRGGEQYF

v_call: TRBV7-3
cdr3_aa: CASSLQGLVGGEQFF

v_call: TRBV6-6
cdr3_aa: CASSPLGQVAYSNQPQHF

v_call: TRBV5-1
cdr3_aa: CASSEGQGISYNEQFF

v_call: TRBV10-3
cdr3_aa: CAISESRGNQETQYF

v_call: TRBV6-5
cdr3_aa: CASSYRAGPQETQYF

v_call: TRBV10-3
cdr3_aa: CATQQVPEGETQYF

v_call: TRBV6-6
cdr3_aa: CASSYSGEPDTQYF

v_call: TRBV18
cdr3_aa: CASSPNPGGWGDEQYF

v_call: TRBV5-6
cdr3_aa: CASSLAGTGNSGGYTF

v_call: TRBV5-6
cdr3_aa: CASSTTGRTNTEAFF